This T cell receptor beta chain was sequenced during a study of blood T cell repertoires in COVID-19. Overall study context: Spain, Italy and the United States supplied samples that represented acute and convalescent COVID-19.

Libraries were prepared by immunoSEQ multiplex PCR; TCRdb keeps only in-frame clonotypes and omits some of them. In the table there are about 240,000 clones, approximately 85% of which are singletons. This clone was observed a few times. From germline, CDR1 is MNHEY and CDR2 SVGAGI. This CDR3 contains 15 residues. The junction had 4 bases not matched to a gene; V was cut back by 6 bases and J by 2 bases. Patients of the Seattle cohort, enrolled during active infection, were followed longitudinally. The specimen was peripheral blood. The clonotype was recovered from a man aged 50 to 60 with COVID-19, enrolled during active disease. The rearrangement joins TRBV6-5 to TRBJ2-3, with 11 bases that match TRBD2. The CDR3 protein is CASSYSGGATDTQYF. The CDR3 DNA follows: TGTGCCAGCAGCTATAGCGGGGGGGCCACAGATACGCAGTATTTT.